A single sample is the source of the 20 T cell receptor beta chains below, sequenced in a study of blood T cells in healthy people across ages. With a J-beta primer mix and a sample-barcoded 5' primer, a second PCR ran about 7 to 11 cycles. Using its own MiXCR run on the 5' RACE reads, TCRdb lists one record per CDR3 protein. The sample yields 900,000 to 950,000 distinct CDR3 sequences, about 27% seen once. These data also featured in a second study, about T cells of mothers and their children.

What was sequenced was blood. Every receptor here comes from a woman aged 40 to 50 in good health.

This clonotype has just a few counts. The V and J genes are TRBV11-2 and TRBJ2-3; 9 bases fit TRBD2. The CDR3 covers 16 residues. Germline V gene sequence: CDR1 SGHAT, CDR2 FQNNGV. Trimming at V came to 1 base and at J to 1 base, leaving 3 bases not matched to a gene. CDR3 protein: CASSLVVAGGTDTQYF. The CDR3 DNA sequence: TGTGCCAGCAGCTTAGTTGTAGCGGGGGGCACAGATACGCAGTATTTT.

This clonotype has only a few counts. The CDR3 sequence: CASRTTDVETQYF. As DNA, the CDR3 is TGTGCCAGCCGGACTACCGACGTTGAGACCCAGTACTTC. The V call is TRBV28, the J call TRBJ2-7, with D tentatively TRBD2 (6 bases). The closer fit of TRBJ2-5 to the DNA end suggests the J call may be wrong. In germline, CDR1 is MDHEN, CDR2 SYDVKM. This CDR3 has 13 amino acids.

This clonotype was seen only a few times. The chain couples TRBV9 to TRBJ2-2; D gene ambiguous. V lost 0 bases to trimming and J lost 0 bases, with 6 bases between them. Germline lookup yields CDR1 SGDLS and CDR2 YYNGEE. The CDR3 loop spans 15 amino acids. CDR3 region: CASSVVETNTGELFF. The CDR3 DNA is TGTGCCAGCAGCGTAGTTGAAACGAACACCGGGGAGCTGTTTTTT.

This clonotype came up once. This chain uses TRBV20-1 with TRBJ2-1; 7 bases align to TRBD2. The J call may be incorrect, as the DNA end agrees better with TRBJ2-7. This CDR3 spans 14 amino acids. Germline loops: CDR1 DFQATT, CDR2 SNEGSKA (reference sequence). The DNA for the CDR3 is TGCAGTGCCGAGATCGGGGGGTCCTACAATGAGCAGTACTTC. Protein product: CSAEIGGSYNEQYF.

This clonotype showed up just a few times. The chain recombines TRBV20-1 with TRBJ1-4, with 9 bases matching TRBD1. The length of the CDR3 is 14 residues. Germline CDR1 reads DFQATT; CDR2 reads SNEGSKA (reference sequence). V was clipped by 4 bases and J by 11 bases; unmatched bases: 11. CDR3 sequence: CSAIIDRGVGKLFF. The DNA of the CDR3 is TGCAGTGCTATAATAGACAGGGGGGTCGGGAAACTGTTTTTT.

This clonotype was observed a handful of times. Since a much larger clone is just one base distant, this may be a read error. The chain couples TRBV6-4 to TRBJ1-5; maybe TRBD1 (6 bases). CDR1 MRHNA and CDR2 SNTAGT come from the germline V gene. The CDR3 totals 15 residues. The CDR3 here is CVSSDSMEGDQPQHF. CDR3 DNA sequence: TGTGTCAGCAGTGACTCGATGGAGGGGGATCAGCCCCAGCATTTT.

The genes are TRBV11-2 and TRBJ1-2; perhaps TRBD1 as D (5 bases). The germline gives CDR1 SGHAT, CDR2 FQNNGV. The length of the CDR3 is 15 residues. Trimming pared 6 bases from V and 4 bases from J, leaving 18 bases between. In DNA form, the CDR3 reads TGTGCCAGCAGTCTTGGGGGGGGAGATCTCTATGGCTACACCTTC. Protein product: CASSLGGGDLYGYTF.

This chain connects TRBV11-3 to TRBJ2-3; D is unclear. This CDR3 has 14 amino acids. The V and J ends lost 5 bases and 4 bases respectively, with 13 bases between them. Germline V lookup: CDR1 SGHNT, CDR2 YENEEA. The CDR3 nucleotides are TGTGCCAGCAGCCAAGCCGGTTCGGCAGATACGCAGTATTTT. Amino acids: CASSQAGSADTQYF.

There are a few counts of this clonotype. DNA for the CDR3: TGTGCCAGCCTCATGCGGGCAACTAATGAAAAACTGTTTTTT. Encoded protein: CASLMRATNEKLFF. J is TRBJ1-4 and V is TRBV2; no clear D. Trimming took off 8 bases at V and 0 bases at J, with 10 bases between the two ends. This CDR3 is 14 amino acids long. Germline CDR1 and CDR2: SNHLY and FYNNEI.

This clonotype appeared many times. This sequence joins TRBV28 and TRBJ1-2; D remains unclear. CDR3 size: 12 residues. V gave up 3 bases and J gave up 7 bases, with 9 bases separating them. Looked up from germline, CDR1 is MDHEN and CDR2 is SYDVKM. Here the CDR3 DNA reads TGTGCCAGCAGTTTCATGGGAGGTGGCTACACCTTC. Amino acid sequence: CASSFMGGGYTF.

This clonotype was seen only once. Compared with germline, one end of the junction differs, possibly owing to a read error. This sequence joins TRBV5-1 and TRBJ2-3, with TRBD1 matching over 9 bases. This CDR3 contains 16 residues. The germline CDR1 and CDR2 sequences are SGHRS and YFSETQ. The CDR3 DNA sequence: TGCGCCAGCAGCCCCCCCACAGGGGGCCAGATAGATGCGCAGTATTTT. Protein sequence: CASSPPTGGQIDAQYF.

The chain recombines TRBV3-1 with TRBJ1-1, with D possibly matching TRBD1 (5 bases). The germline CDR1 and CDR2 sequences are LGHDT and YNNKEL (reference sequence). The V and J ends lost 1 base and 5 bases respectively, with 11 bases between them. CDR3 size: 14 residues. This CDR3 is CASSQARVGTEAFF. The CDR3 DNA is TGTGCCAGCAGCCAAGCCAGGGTAGGGACTGAAGCTTTCTTT.

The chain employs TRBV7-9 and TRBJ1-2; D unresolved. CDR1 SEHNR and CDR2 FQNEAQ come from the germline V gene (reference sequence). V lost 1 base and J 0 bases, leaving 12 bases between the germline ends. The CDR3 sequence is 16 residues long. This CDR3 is CASSLEVHRPNYGYTF. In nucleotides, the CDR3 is TGTGCCAGCAGCTTAGAAGTCCACAGACCTAACTATGGCTACACCTTC.

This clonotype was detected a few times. The CDR3 bases are TGTGCCAGCAGGAACAGGGAGGGGTTGTACGAGCAGTACTTC. Its protein is CASRNREGLYEQYF. V and J are TRBV6-2 or TRBV6-3 and TRBJ2-7; D might be TRBD2 (7 bases). The CDR3 contains 14 residues. Trimming left V 6 bases short and J 4 bases short, with 16 bases between. Per the germline V gene, CDR1 is MNHEY and CDR2 is SVGEGT.

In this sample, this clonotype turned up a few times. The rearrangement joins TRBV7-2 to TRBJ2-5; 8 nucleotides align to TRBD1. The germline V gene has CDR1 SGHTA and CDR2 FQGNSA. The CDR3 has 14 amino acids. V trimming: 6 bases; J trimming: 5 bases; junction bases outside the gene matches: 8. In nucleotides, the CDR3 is TGTGCCAGCAGGCAAGACAGGGGCGGGGAGACCCAGTACTTC. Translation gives CASRQDRGGETQYF.

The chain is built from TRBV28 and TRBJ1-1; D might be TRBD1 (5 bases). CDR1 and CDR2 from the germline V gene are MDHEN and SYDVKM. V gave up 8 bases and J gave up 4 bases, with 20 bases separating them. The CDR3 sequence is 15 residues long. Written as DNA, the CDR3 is TGTGCCAGCCGTGGCGGCAGGTGGGGCAGCACTGAAGCTTTCTTT. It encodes CASRGGRWGSTEAFF.

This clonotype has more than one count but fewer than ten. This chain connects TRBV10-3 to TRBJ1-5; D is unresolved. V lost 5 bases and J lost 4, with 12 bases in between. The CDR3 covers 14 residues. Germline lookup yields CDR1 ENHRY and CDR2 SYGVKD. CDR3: CAISPAQFNQPQHF. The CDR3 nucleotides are TGTGCCATCAGTCCAGCACAGTTTAATCAGCCCCAGCATTTT.

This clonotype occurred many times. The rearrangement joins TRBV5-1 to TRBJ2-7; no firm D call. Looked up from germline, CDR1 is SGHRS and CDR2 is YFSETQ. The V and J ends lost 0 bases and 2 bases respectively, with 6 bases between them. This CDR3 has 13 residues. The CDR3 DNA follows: TGCGCCAGCAGCTTGGTTCCCACCTACGAGCAGTACTTC. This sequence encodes CASSLVPTYEQYF.

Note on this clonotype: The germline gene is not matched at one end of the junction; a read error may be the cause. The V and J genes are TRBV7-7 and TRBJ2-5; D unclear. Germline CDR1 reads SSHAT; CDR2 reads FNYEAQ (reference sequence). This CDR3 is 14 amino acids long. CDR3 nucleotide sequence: TGTGCTAGCAGCTTCTCTGGGTTAGGGGAGACCCAGTACTTC. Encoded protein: CASSFSGLGETQYF.

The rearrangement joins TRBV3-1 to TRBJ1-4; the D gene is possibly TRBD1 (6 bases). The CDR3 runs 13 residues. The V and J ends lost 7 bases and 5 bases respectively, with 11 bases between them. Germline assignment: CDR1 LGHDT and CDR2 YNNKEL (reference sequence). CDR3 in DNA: TGTGCCAGCACCGACAGGTGGAATGAAAAACTGTTTTTT. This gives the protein CASTDRWNEKLFF.